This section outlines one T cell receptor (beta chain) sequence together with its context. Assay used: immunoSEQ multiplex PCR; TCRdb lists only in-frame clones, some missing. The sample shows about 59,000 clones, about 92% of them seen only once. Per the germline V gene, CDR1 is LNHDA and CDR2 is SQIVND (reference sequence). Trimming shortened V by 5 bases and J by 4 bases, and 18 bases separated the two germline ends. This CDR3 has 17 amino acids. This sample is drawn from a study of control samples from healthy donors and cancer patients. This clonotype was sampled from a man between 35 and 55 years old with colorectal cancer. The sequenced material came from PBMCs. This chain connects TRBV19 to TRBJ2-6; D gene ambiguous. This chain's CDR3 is CASSPDRQRRGANVLTF. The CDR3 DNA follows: TGTGCCAGTAGTCCAGACCGCCAAAGAAGGGGGGCCAACGTCCTGACTTTC.